This is a list of T cell receptor beta chains from one sample in a study of T cell responses to AZD1222 COVID-19 vaccine. Assay used: immunoSEQ multiplex PCR; TCRdb lists only in-frame clones, some missing. This table holds fewer than 120,000 clones, about 87% found once. The specimen comprised peripheral blood, sampled on day 0 of AZD1222 vaccination. The source of these receptors is an adult in good health. Both conserved end residues are part of each CDR3. The D gene is left open where the match is weak. Clone size is given for some rows only: seen once, a few or many times, or a class if the clone is expanded.

d_call: NA
clone_size: NA
v_call: TRBV7-2
j_call: TRBJ2-5
cdr3_aa: CASSYRVQETQYF
cdr3_nt: TGTGCCAGCAGCTACAGGGTCCAAGAGACCCAGTACTTC

d_call: NA
clone_size: NA
v_call: TRBV6-4
j_call: TRBJ2-6
cdr3_aa: CASSEGSGANVLTF
cdr3_nt: TGTGCCAGCAGTGAGGGCTCTGGGGCCAACGTCCTGACTTTC

d_call: TRBD1
clone_size: NA
v_call: TRBV6-1
j_call: TRBJ1-1
cdr3_aa: CASSELGQAGEAFF
cdr3_nt: TGTGCCAGCAGTGAATTGGGACAGGCGGGTGAAGCTTTCTTT

d_call: NA
clone_size: once
v_call: TRBV30
j_call: TRBJ1-5
cdr3_aa: CAWITVAESNQPQHF
cdr3_nt: TGTGCCTGGATTACGGTTGCTGAGAGCAATCAGCCCCAGCATTTT

d_call: TRBD1
clone_size: NA
v_call: TRBV9
j_call: TRBJ1-1
cdr3_aa: CASSPRDRGAFF
cdr3_nt: TGTGCCAGCAGCCCCCGGGACAGAGGAGCTTTCTTT

d_call: TRBD1
clone_size: NA
v_call: TRBV3-1/TRBV3-2
j_call: TRBJ2-3
cdr3_aa: CASSQDFAVGQGEADTQYF
cdr3_nt: TGTGCCAGCAGCCAAGATTTCGCAGTCGGACAGGGAGAAGCAGATACGCAGTATTTT

d_call: NA
clone_size: NA
v_call: TRBV13
j_call: TRBJ1-1
cdr3_aa: CATARGKTEAFF
cdr3_nt: TGTGCCACCGCTCGGGGAAAAACTGAAGCTTTCTTT

d_call: NA
clone_size: NA
v_call: TRBV4-1
j_call: TRBJ1-1
cdr3_aa: CASSLRGGNTEAFF
cdr3_nt: TGCGCCAGCAGCCTTAGGGGAGGGAACACTGAAGCTTTCTTT

d_call: NA
clone_size: once
v_call: TRBV7-9
j_call: TRBJ1-3
cdr3_aa: CASSLWRGQGNTIYF
cdr3_nt: TGTGCCAGCAGCTTATGGCGGGGGCAAGGAAACACCATATATTTT

d_call: TRBD1
clone_size: NA
v_call: TRBV6-1
j_call: TRBJ1-5
cdr3_aa: CASSDRAGGPSGNQPQHF
cdr3_nt: TGTGCCAGCAGTGATCGCGCAGGGGGCCCATCGGGTAATCAGCCCCAGCATTTT

d_call: TRBD1
clone_size: once
v_call: TRBV27
j_call: TRBJ1-2
cdr3_aa: CASSPDDRVNGYTF
cdr3_nt: TGTGCCAGCAGCCCTGACGACAGGGTAAATGGCTACACCTTC

d_call: NA
clone_size: NA
v_call: TRBV18
j_call: TRBJ1-1
cdr3_aa: CASSRSGQINMNTEAFF
cdr3_nt: TGTGCCAGCTCACGTAGTGGACAGATTAACATGAACACTGAAGCTTTCTTT